The rows below give T cell receptor beta chains drawn from one sample of a study of T-cell memory formation after mild COVID-19. One entry per CDR3 protein, called by TCRdb with MiXCR from the 5' RACE reads. The table has 450,000 or so distinct CDR3 sequences, nearly 25% seen once. Sequencing used PBMCs or a T cell subset sorted from them (not recorded which). These TCRs come from an adult woman who had mild COVID-19 (a few samples of this study predate the infection). Cell type and time point are not known. The CDR3 runs from the conserved cysteine through the conserved F or W. A D gene is named only where the DNA matches it firmly. A row's size may be missing; if present it is once, few, many or a size class.

v_gene: TRBV24-1
d_gene: TRBD2
abundance: few
j_gene: TRBJ2-7
CDR3nt: TGTGCCACCAGTGACAGGACTAGCGGGACCTACGAGCAGTACTTC
CDR3aa: CATSDRTSGTYEQYF

v_gene: TRBV27
d_gene: -
abundance: -
j_gene: TRBJ2-5
CDR3nt: TGTGCCAGCAGCCGGGCCTGGGCTGGGACCCGCGCGGAGACCCAGTACTTC
CDR3aa: CASSRAWAGTRAETQYF

v_gene: TRBV12-3/TRBV12-4
d_gene: -
abundance: few
j_gene: TRBJ1-5
CDR3nt: TGTGCCAGCAGTTTAGGGACAGTCCCCGGGGGCAATCAGCCCCAGCATTTT
CDR3aa: CASSLGTVPGGNQPQHF

v_gene: TRBV7-2
d_gene: TRBD2
abundance: -
j_gene: TRBJ2-7
CDR3nt: TGTGCCAGCAGCTCCGGGGGGGGCGGGCAAACCTACGAGCAGTACTTC
CDR3aa: CASSSGGGGQTYEQYF

v_gene: TRBV11-3
d_gene: -
abundance: -
j_gene: TRBJ1-1
CDR3nt: TGTGCCAGCAGCTTGGGGCTGTCTGAAGCTTTCTTT
CDR3aa: CASSLGLSEAFF

v_gene: TRBV6-2/TRBV6-3
d_gene: TRBD2
abundance: few
j_gene: TRBJ2-7
CDR3nt: TGTGCCAGCAGAGGGACTAGCGGTGGCGAGCAGTACTTC
CDR3aa: CASRGTSGGEQYF

v_gene: TRBV6-2/TRBV6-3
d_gene: TRBD2
abundance: -
j_gene: TRBJ2-3
CDR3nt: TGTGCCAGCATCCCGCGCCGGGAGGCGGGGGGTACGCAGTATTTT
CDR3aa: CASIPRREAGGTQYF

v_gene: TRBV12-3/TRBV12-4
d_gene: TRBD1
abundance: -
j_gene: TRBJ1-5
CDR3nt: TGTGCCAGCAGTAGGGGACAGGGACGCCAGCCCCAGCATTTT
CDR3aa: CASSRGQGRQPQHF

v_gene: TRBV6-5
d_gene: -
abundance: -
j_gene: TRBJ2-6
CDR3nt: TGTGCCAGCAGTTACCGCAGGGTTTCTGGGGCCAACGTCCTGACTTTC
CDR3aa: CASSYRRVSGANVLTF

v_gene: TRBV7-2
d_gene: TRBD1
abundance: once
j_gene: TRBJ1-2
CDR3nt: TGTGCCAGAAGCCCATCCGGACAGGGCTATGGCTACACCTTC
CDR3aa: CARSPSGQGYGYTF

v_gene: TRBV11-1
d_gene: -
abundance: -
j_gene: TRBJ2-7
CDR3nt: TGTGCCAGCAGCGCCCGGGACACCGCGTCCTACGAGCAGTACTTC
CDR3aa: CASSARDTASYEQYF

v_gene: TRBV7-9
d_gene: -
abundance: many
j_gene: TRBJ2-3
CDR3nt: TGTGCCAGCGAACGGGAGTTAGATACGCAGTATTTT
CDR3aa: CASERELDTQYF

v_gene: TRBV4-3
d_gene: -
abundance: -
j_gene: TRBJ2-3
CDR3nt: TGCGCCAGCGGAGACACAGATACGCAGTATTTT
CDR3aa: CASGDTDTQYF

v_gene: TRBV15
d_gene: -
abundance: -
j_gene: TRBJ1-2
CDR3nt: TGTGCCACCAGCAGAGAAATCGGGGGGGATCGGTATGGCTACACCTTC
CDR3aa: CATSREIGGDRYGYTF

v_gene: TRBV11-2
d_gene: -
abundance: -
j_gene: TRBJ2-2
CDR3nt: TGTGCCAGCAGCTTTCTAGGTACTGGGGAGCTGTTTTTT
CDR3aa: CASSFLGTGELFF

v_gene: TRBV5-1
d_gene: TRBD1
abundance: -
j_gene: TRBJ2-7
CDR3nt: TGCGCCAGCAGCTTGGCCAGGACAGGGATCAACGAGCAGTACTTC
CDR3aa: CASSLARTGINEQYF

v_gene: TRBV16
d_gene: TRBD1
abundance: few
j_gene: TRBJ1-2
CDR3nt: TGTGCCAGCAGCCAATCTGGGACAGGGGCTGACTATGGCTACACCTTC
CDR3aa: CASSQSGTGADYGYTF

v_gene: TRBV15
d_gene: TRBD1
abundance: -
j_gene: TRBJ2-7
CDR3nt: TGTGCCACCAGCAAGGGAGGACAGGGGATCGGCCAGCAGTACTTC
CDR3aa: CATSKGGQGIGQQYF

v_gene: TRBV6-4
d_gene: -
abundance: -
j_gene: TRBJ1-2
CDR3nt: TGTGCCAGCAGTGCAGGCAGGCTTTCCGATGGCTACACCTTC
CDR3aa: CASSAGRLSDGYTF

v_gene: TRBV5-3
d_gene: TRBD1
abundance: few
j_gene: TRBJ1-1
CDR3nt: TGTGCCAGAAGCACTGCTCAACAGGGGGTGAACACTGAAGCTTTCTTT
CDR3aa: CARSTAQQGVNTEAFF

v_gene: TRBV20-1
d_gene: -
abundance: -
j_gene: TRBJ2-7
CDR3nt: TGCAGTGCTAGAAAGGAGGGGGACGAGCAGTACTTC
CDR3aa: CSARKEGDEQYF

v_gene: TRBV6-2/TRBV6-3
d_gene: TRBD2
abundance: -
j_gene: TRBJ2-1
CDR3nt: TGTGCCAGCAGTTACCGGACTAGCAGCAATGAGCAGTTCTTC
CDR3aa: CASSYRTSSNEQFF

v_gene: TRBV15
d_gene: -
abundance: -
j_gene: TRBJ2-1
CDR3nt: TGTGCCACCAGCAGAGATCTAACGCCCTACAATGAGCAGTTCTTC
CDR3aa: CATSRDLTPYNEQFF

v_gene: TRBV6-5
d_gene: TRBD2
abundance: few
j_gene: TRBJ2-7
CDR3nt: TGTGCCAGCAGTTCCCCCGGTGGTAAGGGAGGGAACGAGCAGTACTTC
CDR3aa: CASSSPGGKGGNEQYF

v_gene: TRBV4-3
d_gene: -
abundance: few
j_gene: TRBJ2-7
CDR3nt: TGCGCCAGCAGCCCCTACGGCGGAGCCTACGAGCAGTACTTC
CDR3aa: CASSPYGGAYEQYF

v_gene: TRBV12-3/TRBV12-4
d_gene: -
abundance: few
j_gene: TRBJ1-2
CDR3nt: TGTGCCAGCAGTTCCCCTACTCCGTATGGCTACACCTTC
CDR3aa: CASSSPTPYGYTF

v_gene: TRBV6-6
d_gene: -
abundance: -
j_gene: TRBJ2-2
CDR3nt: TGTGCCAGCAGTATAAACAGGGGAGGCACCGGGGAGCTGTTTTTT
CDR3aa: CASSINRGGTGELFF

v_gene: TRBV5-1
d_gene: TRBD1
abundance: -
j_gene: TRBJ2-6
CDR3nt: TGCGCCAGCAGATTGGGGACAGGATCACCTACTGGGGCCAACGTCCTGACTTTC
CDR3aa: CASRLGTGSPTGANVLTF

v_gene: TRBV7-6
d_gene: TRBD2
abundance: -
j_gene: TRBJ2-6
CDR3nt: TGTGCCAGCAGCGGCCGTGCGGGGGTCACCTCTGGGGCCAACGTCCTGACTTTC
CDR3aa: CASSGRAGVTSGANVLTF

v_gene: TRBV19
d_gene: -
abundance: few
j_gene: TRBJ1-2
CDR3nt: TGTGCCAGTAACGGGGTGATAGGCTATGGCTACACCTTC
CDR3aa: CASNGVIGYGYTF

v_gene: TRBV6-5
d_gene: -
abundance: few
j_gene: TRBJ1-1
CDR3nt: TGTGCCAGCAGCCCGCTTTTACCACTCAAGGGACCTACCGGGGCTGAAGCTTTCTTT
CDR3aa: CASSPLLPLKGPTGAEAFF

v_gene: TRBV14
d_gene: -
abundance: -
j_gene: TRBJ2-5
CDR3nt: TGTGCCAGCAGCCAAGTTAGGACCCAGTACTTC
CDR3aa: CASSQVRTQYF

v_gene: TRBV5-1
d_gene: TRBD1
abundance: -
j_gene: TRBJ2-2
CDR3nt: TGCGCCAGCAGTGTGGGACAGATCAACACCGGGGAGCTGTTTTTT
CDR3aa: CASSVGQINTGELFF

v_gene: TRBV12-3/TRBV12-4
d_gene: -
abundance: few
j_gene: TRBJ2-3
CDR3nt: TGTGCCAGCAGTTTAGGGGAGCGCTACCAGGCCACAGATACGCAGTATTTT
CDR3aa: CASSLGERYQATDTQYF

v_gene: TRBV3-1
d_gene: -
abundance: -
j_gene: TRBJ2-3
CDR3nt: TGTGCCAGCAGCCAAGATAGGGGGACATCTCGCACAGATACGCAGTATTTT
CDR3aa: CASSQDRGTSRTDTQYF

v_gene: TRBV12-3/TRBV12-4
d_gene: -
abundance: few
j_gene: TRBJ2-7
CDR3nt: TGTGCCAGCAGTGTTACTAGGTCCTACGAGCAGTACTTC
CDR3aa: CASSVTRSYEQYF

v_gene: TRBV7-2
d_gene: -
abundance: -
j_gene: TRBJ1-5
CDR3nt: TGTGCCAGCAGCTTAGGGCTGGGTCGAGGTCAGCCCCAGCATTTT
CDR3aa: CASSLGLGRGQPQHF

v_gene: TRBV12-3/TRBV12-4
d_gene: TRBD1
abundance: -
j_gene: TRBJ2-7
CDR3nt: TGTGCCAGCAGTCCCCCGAACAGGGGTCGCGGCGAGCAGTACTTC
CDR3aa: CASSPPNRGRGEQYF

v_gene: TRBV11-2
d_gene: -
abundance: -
j_gene: TRBJ2-1
CDR3nt: TGTGCCAGCAGCTTGACAGCGGCTTGGGCTGAGCAGTTCTTC
CDR3aa: CASSLTAAWAEQFF

v_gene: TRBV6-5
d_gene: TRBD1
abundance: few
j_gene: TRBJ2-1
CDR3nt: TGTGCCAGCAGTTACAACGACAGGGGGCACAATGAGCAGTTCTTC
CDR3aa: CASSYNDRGHNEQFF

v_gene: TRBV12-3/TRBV12-4
d_gene: TRBD1
abundance: -
j_gene: TRBJ2-2
CDR3nt: TGTGCCAGCAGTTCGGGACAGTCGAACACCGGGGAGCTGTTTTTT
CDR3aa: CASSSGQSNTGELFF

v_gene: TRBV7-8
d_gene: -
abundance: few
j_gene: TRBJ2-5
CDR3nt: TGTGCCAGCAGCCTCCGTGGTAGCTGGGAGACCCAGTACTTC
CDR3aa: CASSLRGSWETQYF

v_gene: TRBV4-1
d_gene: TRBD1
abundance: -
j_gene: TRBJ2-2
CDR3nt: TGCGCCAGCAGCCAAGGGGGACAGCCCGGGGAGCTGTTTTTT
CDR3aa: CASSQGGQPGELFF

v_gene: TRBV4-3
d_gene: TRBD1
abundance: -
j_gene: TRBJ1-2
CDR3nt: TGCGCCAGCAGCCAGAAAGCGACCGGGACAGCGAGATTCTATGGCTACACCTTC
CDR3aa: CASSQKATGTARFYGYTF

v_gene: TRBV7-8
d_gene: -
abundance: few
j_gene: TRBJ2-3
CDR3nt: TGTGCCAGCAGCGTCGGGGTCGGGACACCCTTCACAGATACGCAGTATTTT
CDR3aa: CASSVGVGTPFTDTQYF

v_gene: TRBV29-1
d_gene: -
abundance: few
j_gene: TRBJ1-2
CDR3nt: TGCAGCGTTGAAGAAGGGGCGGTATATGGCTACACCTTC
CDR3aa: CSVEEGAVYGYTF

v_gene: TRBV6-2/TRBV6-3
d_gene: TRBD1
abundance: many
j_gene: TRBJ1-1
CDR3nt: TGTGCCAGCAGTTACGCAGGGGGCTGGGGTAGGAACACTGAAGCTTTCTTT
CDR3aa: CASSYAGGWGRNTEAFF

v_gene: TRBV15
d_gene: -
abundance: -
j_gene: TRBJ1-5
CDR3nt: TGTGCCACCAGCAGAGACAGGGCGGTCAATCAGCCCCAGCATTTT
CDR3aa: CATSRDRAVNQPQHF

v_gene: TRBV12-3/TRBV12-4
d_gene: TRBD2
abundance: -
j_gene: TRBJ2-3
CDR3nt: TGTGCCAGCAGTTTATGGCGGGAGACGCAGTATTTT
CDR3aa: CASSLWRETQYF

v_gene: TRBV7-8
d_gene: -
abundance: few
j_gene: TRBJ2-7
CDR3nt: TGTGCCAGCAGCTCCCCGGGGGTTAGGAACGAGCAGTACTTC
CDR3aa: CASSSPGVRNEQYF

v_gene: TRBV12-3/TRBV12-4
d_gene: -
abundance: few
j_gene: TRBJ1-5
CDR3nt: TGTGCCAGCAGTTTTTACGGGAATAGCAATCAGCCCCAGCATTTT
CDR3aa: CASSFYGNSNQPQHF

v_gene: TRBV12-3/TRBV12-4
d_gene: -
abundance: few
j_gene: TRBJ1-2
CDR3nt: TGTGCCAGCAGCTTCGGGGTGGGGGCTCTCGAATACACCTTC
CDR3aa: CASSFGVGALEYTF

v_gene: TRBV7-9
d_gene: -
abundance: few
j_gene: TRBJ2-3
CDR3nt: TGTGCCAGCAGCTTGACTAGTACCCCCACAGATACGCAGTATTTT
CDR3aa: CASSLTSTPTDTQYF

v_gene: TRBV24-1
d_gene: TRBD1
abundance: -
j_gene: TRBJ2-2
CDR3nt: TGTGCCACCGGAGGGACAGGGGATTACACCGGGGAGCTGTTTTTT
CDR3aa: CATGGTGDYTGELFF